These 9 T cell receptor beta chains came from one sample sequenced in a study of Graves' ophthalmopathy and Graves' hyperthyroidism. Amplification of TCR beta CDR3 regions used RNA transcripts. RT-PCR with HTBI primers came first, then second-round multiplex PCR. Each CDR3 protein gets one entry after TCRdb re-called the multiplex PCR reads with MiXCR. Altogether about 370,000 distinct CDR3 sequences are present, about 16% being singletons, with the ten largest covering 1.5% to 2%. The source material was peripheral blood. These receptors came from a woman in her late teens or twenties with Graves' ophthalmopathy.

There are a few counts of this clonotype. The chain combines TRBV30 with TRBJ1-6, with D unclear. V was shortened by 7 bases and J by 7 bases, with 14 bases between the two germline ends. The CDR3 runs to 13 residues. Germline lookup yields CDR1 GTSNPN and CDR2 SVGIG (reference sequence). CDR3 residues: CALREESNSPLHF. DNA for the CDR3: TGTGCCTTAAGAGAGGAGTCCAATTCACCCCTCCACTTT.

This clonotype was counted ten times or more. The chain has TRBV19 and TRBJ1-1; D is ambiguous. Germline-derived CDR1 and CDR2 are LNHDA and SQIVND (reference sequence). This CDR3 contains 15 residues. Deletions cut 3 bases from V and 0 bases from J, with 11 bases between. The CDR3 DNA reads as TGTGCCAGTAGTATTTACGGACGGATGAACACTGAAGCTTTCTTT. Translation gives CASSIYGRMNTEAFF.

The chain links TRBV27 to TRBJ1-2; D unclear. The CDR3 is 15 residues long. The germline gives CDR1 MNHEY, CDR2 SMNVEV (reference sequence). V dropped 2 bases and J dropped 4 bases, with 14 bases sitting between them. The chain's CDR3 is CASSLDPPGPYGYTF. CDR3 nucleotides: TGTGCCAGCAGTTTAGACCCTCCAGGACCCTATGGCTACACCTTC.

V is TRBV7-1 and J is TRBJ2-2; 10 bases are a match to TRBD2. TRBV7-1 is recorded as an ORF, its role being uncertain. The CDR3 has 20 residues. The V gene end was trimmed by 3 bases and the J gene end by 1 base; junction bases not matched to a gene: 14. The CDR3 spells CASSSIKISGGSWNTGELFF. DNA of the CDR3: TGTGCCAGCAGCTCCATCAAAATTAGCGGGGGGTCTTGGAACACCGGGGAGCTGTTTTTT.

This clonotype turned up a few times. The rearrangement joins TRBV7-3 to TRBJ1-1; no clear D. Trimming removed 1 base at V and 1 base at J, with 7 bases between. CDR1 and CDR2 from the germline V gene are SGHTA and FQGTGA. The CDR3 is made up of 14 amino acids. The CDR3 protein is CASSLSQENTEAFF. CDR3 bases: TGTGCCAGCAGCTTAAGCCAAGAGAACACTGAAGCTTTCTTT.

This clonotype was observed many times. The CDR3 DNA reads TGTGCCAGCAATGACAGATCTGGAAACACCATATATTTT. As protein: CASNDRSGNTIYF. The chain uses TRBV6-1 and TRBJ1-3; the D gene is possibly TRBD1 (5 bases). V dropped 7 bases and J dropped 1 base, with 8 bases sitting between them. This CDR3 has 13 amino acids. The germline CDR1 and CDR2 sequences are MNHNS and SASEGT.

This clonotype was counted at least ten times. The chain is built from TRBV6-2 or TRBV6-3 and TRBJ2-2; D is possibly TRBD1 (5 bases). Trimming shortened V by 5 bases and J by 8 bases, and 21 bases separated the two germline ends. Germline V lookup: CDR1 MNHEY, CDR2 SVGEGT. CDR3 size: 16 residues. CDR3 protein: CASSRDRVGIEGELFF. The CDR3 nucleotides are TGTGCCAGCAGTCGCGACAGAGTTGGAATCGAAGGGGAGCTGTTTTTT.

This clonotype has ten or more counts. The chain links TRBV7-2 to TRBJ1-1, with TRBD1 matching over 8 bases. Losses at the gene ends were 5 bases for V and 6 bases for J; bases not matched to a gene: 8. The germline gives CDR1 SGHTA, CDR2 FQGNSA. This CDR3 region has 14 residues. The CDR3 protein is CASSPQTGDSEAFF. The CDR3 DNA follows: TGTGCCAGCAGCCCCCAGACAGGGGATTCTGAAGCTTTCTTT. The whole variable domain, remainder taken from reference TRBV7-2 and TRBJ1-1, is GAGVSQSPSNKVTEKGKDVELRCDPISGHTALYWYRQSLGQGLEFLIYFQGNSAPDKSGLPSDRFSAERTGGSVSTLTIQRTQQEDSAVYLCASSPQTGDSEAFFGQGTRLTVV.

J is TRBJ2-7 and V is TRBV6-5; TRBD2 agrees at 7 bases. Germline CDR1 reads MNHEY; CDR2 reads SVGAGI. J lost 3 bases, V lost 1 base, and 6 bases had no gene match. The CDR3 is 15 residues long. Written as DNA, the CDR3 is TGTGCCAGCAGTTACTGGGCTAGCGGTGTCTACGAGCAGTACTTC. Residues: CASSYWASGVYEQYF.